These 21 T cell receptor beta chains were all obtained from the same sample, sequenced in a study of a mutant IDH1 vaccine in newly diagnosed glioma. No cognate antigen is known for these TCRs. The repertoire was sequenced with immunoSEQ multiplex PCR; TCRdb's copy has only in-frame clones and lacks some. The table has 70,000 to 90,000 clones, 85% seen once; the top ten hold approximately 2%. Time point given: week 23, last vaccination. Each dose of the vaccine consisted of 300 ug of mutant IDH1 20-mer peptide, with topical imiquimod. Here the sequenced sample was PBMCs, taken from a glioma patient whose treatment included an IDH1 peptide vaccine. The receptor source for this set is a young man with glioma. Some clones in this sample may be carry-over from other donors' samples.

The rearrangement links TRBV11-1 to TRBJ1-2, with a weak D call TRBD1 (6 bases). Germline CDR1 SGHAT, CDR2 FQDESV (reference sequence). V lost 5 bases and J 3 bases, leaving 10 bases between the germline ends. This CDR3 contains 13 residues. CDR3 sequence: CASSRDTYYGYTF. In DNA, the CDR3 is TGTGCCAGCAGCCGGGACACCTACTATGGCTACACCTTC. Full variable domain (rest looked up from reference TRBV11-1 and TRBJ1-2): EAEVAQSPRYKITEKSQAVAFWCDPISGHATLYWYRQILGQGPELLVQFQDESVVDDSQLPKDRFSAERLKGVDSTLKIQPAELGDSAMYLCASSRDTYYGYTFGSGTRLTVV.

The chain carries TRBV4-2 and TRBJ2-1; 9 bases are shared with TRBD2. Germline values: CDR1 LGHNA, CDR2 YNFKEQ. The CDR3 loop spans 17 amino acids. V lost 1 base and J lost 4; bases outside the gene matches: 8. The CDR3 coding sequence is TGTGCCAGCAGCCAAGGCTCGACTAGCGGAGGGTACAATGAGCAGTTCTTC. Its translation: CASSQGSTSGGYNEQFF.

The rearrangement uses TRBV7-9 and TRBJ2-7, with unresolved D. Germline V lookup: CDR1 SEHNR, CDR2 FQNEAQ (reference sequence). This CDR3 region has 12 residues. Trimming shortened V by 7 bases and J by 0 bases, and 7 bases separated the two germline ends. CDR3 protein: CASMSASYEQYF. DNA of the CDR3: TGTGCCAGCATGAGCGCCTCCTACGAGCAGTACTTC.

This rearrangement joins TRBV11-2 to TRBJ2-7; 7 nucleotides line up with TRBD1. This CDR3 has 16 residues. Germline V lookup: CDR1 SGHAT, CDR2 FQNNGV. V shed 6 bases, J shed 0 bases, and the junction held 11 bases outside the gene matches. In DNA, the CDR3 is TGTGCCAGCAGTTTTCCCCGGACAGGTAGCTCCTACGAGCAGTACTTC. As protein: CASSFPRTGSSYEQYF. The entire variable domain, with the rest obtained from reference TRBV11-2 and TRBJ2-7, is as follows: EAGVAQSPRYKIIEKRQSVAFWCNPISGHATLYWYQQILGQGPKLLIQFQNNGVVDDSQLPKDRFSAERLKGVDSTLKIQPAKLEDSAVYLCASSFPRTGSSYEQYFGPGTRLTVT.

The V call is TRBV5-4, the J call TRBJ2-3, with 11 nucleotides matching TRBD2. The CDR3 is 19 amino acids. Germline CDR1 and CDR2: SGHNT and YYREEE (reference sequence). After removal of 7 bases from V and 4 bases from J, the junction contained 20 bases not matched to a gene. The CDR3 DNA sequence: TGTGCCAGCGCGCCAGACCCAAGAGCTAGCGGGAGGAGGGCAGATACGCAGTATTTT. It codes for CASAPDPRASGRRADTQYF. Full variable domain (outside the CDR3, taken from reference TRBV5-4 and TRBJ2-3): ETGVTQSPTHLIKTRGQQVTLRCSSQSGHNTVSWYQQALGQGPQFIFQYYREEENGRGNFPPRFSGLQFPNYSSELNVNALELDDSALYLCASAPDPRASGRRADTQYFGPGTRLTVL.

The rearrangement links TRBV5-1 to TRBJ2-6; D may be TRBD1 (5 bases). Germline assignment: CDR1 SGHRS and CDR2 YFSETQ. CDR3 length: 14 amino acids. V was clipped by 2 bases and J by 6 bases, with 9 bases between them. The DNA of the CDR3 is TGCGCCAGCAGCTTCAGGGAATTGGCCAACGTCCTGACTTTC. This translates into CASSFRELANVLTF.

This chain uses TRBV5-5 with TRBJ2-5, with D possibly TRBD1 on 6 matching bases. Trimming stripped 4 bases from V and 0 bases from J, with 13 bases between. Germline values: CDR1 SGHKS, CDR2 YYEKEE (reference sequence). The CDR3 spans 15 residues. CDR3 nucleotide sequence: TGTGCCAGCAGCCCGTCGACAGGACACCAAGAGACCCAGTACTTC. It codes for CASSPSTGHQETQYF.

This clone was counted between two and nine times. The rearrangement joins TRBV5-1 to TRBJ1-1; D gene uncertain. This CDR3 has 12 residues. CDR1 and CDR2 from the germline V gene are SGHRS and YFSETQ. V was pared by 4 bases and J by 1 base, with 5 bases between. The CDR3 spells CASSTPNTEAFF. In DNA, the CDR3 is TGCGCCAGCAGCACGCCGAACACTGAAGCTTTCTTT.

The chain is built from TRBV7-3 and TRBJ2-3; D gene ambiguous. CDR3 length: 15 amino acids. Trimming stripped 0 bases from V and 2 bases from J, with 9 bases between. CDR1 and CDR2 (germline): SGHTA, FQGTGA. CDR3 in amino acids: CASSLTGGPTDTQYF. DNA for the CDR3: TGTGCCAGCAGCTTAACGGGCGGACCCACAGATACGCAGTATTTT.

V and J are TRBV7-9 and TRBJ2-5; D ambiguous. V shed 5 bases and J shed 0 bases, with 7 bases lying between them. The germline V gene has CDR1 SEHNR and CDR2 FQNEAQ (reference sequence). The CDR3 sequence is 13 residues long. For the CDR3, the DNA is TGTGCCAGCAGCGCCGATCACCAAGAGACCCAGTACTTC. This encodes CASSADHQETQYF.

In its sample, this clone was seen once. This chain links TRBV6-5 with TRBJ1-1; D unresolved. V gave up 2 bases and J gave up 10 bases, with 11 bases separating them. This CDR3 region has 12 residues. The germline CDR1 and CDR2 sequences are MNHEY and SVGAGI. This CDR3 reads CASSYQVPGAFF. CDR3 sequence (DNA): TGTGCCAGCAGTTACCAGGTCCCAGGAGCTTTCTTT.

The J gene is TRBJ1-2, the V gene TRBV4-1; 7 positions agree with TRBD1. The junction had 4 bases not matched to a gene; V was cut back by 1 base and J by 5 bases. This CDR3 has 14 amino acids. Germline V gene data show CDR1 as MGHRA and CDR2 as YSYEKL. The DNA for the CDR3 is TGCGCCAGCAGCCAAGTAGGGACAGATTATGGCTACACCTTC. It codes for CASSQVGTDYGYTF.

The chain has TRBV5-4 and TRBJ2-5, with TRBD2 matching over 8 bases. The CDR3 has 13 amino acids. V lost 2 bases and J lost 3; bases outside the gene matches: 0. Germline CDR1 SGHNT, CDR2 YYREEE (reference sequence). The CDR3 region is CASSFGGEETQYF. CDR3 nucleotides: TGTGCCAGCAGCTTCGGGGGGGAAGAGACCCAGTACTTC.

J is TRBJ2-7 and V is TRBV19; D is perhaps TRBD2 (5 bases). Trimming cost V 5 bases and J 0 bases, with 11 bases left between them. The length of the CDR3 is 14 residues. Germline lookup yields CDR1 LNHDA and CDR2 SQIVND (reference sequence). CDR3 sequence (DNA): TGTGCCAGTAGTCAAACGGGGAGCTCCTACGAGCAGTACTTC. Amino acids: CASSQTGSSYEQYF. The complete variable domain, with remaining parts taken from reference TRBV19 and TRBJ2-7, reads DGGITQSPKYLFRKEGQNVTLSCEQNLNHDAMYWYRQDPGQGLRLIYYSQIVNDFQKGDIAEGYSVSREKKESFPLTVTSAQKNPTAFYLCASSQTGSSYEQYFGPGTRLTVT.

The sample holds one count of this clone. The rearrangement joins TRBV27 to TRBJ2-2; TRBD1 is a possible D gene (5 bases). Germline-derived CDR1 and CDR2 are MNHEY and SMNVEV (reference sequence). CDR3 length: 15 residues. Trimming took 2 bases from V and 5 from J, leaving 12 bases between them. DNA of the CDR3: TGTGCCAGCAGTTTAATGGTAGGGGCTACCGGGGAGCTGTTTTTT. This encodes CASSLMVGATGELFF.

The genes are TRBV10-3 and TRBJ2-3; 9 nucleotides line up with TRBD2. The CDR3 runs to 15 residues. Per the germline V gene, CDR1 is ENHRY and CDR2 is SYGVKD. V lost 2 bases and J lost 6; bases outside the gene matches: 6. CDR3 coding DNA: TGTGCCATCAGTGAGGAAGCGGGGGGTTGGGATACGCAGTATTTT. This gives the protein CAISEEAGGWDTQYF.

The chain carries TRBV9 and TRBJ2-1; 13 nucleotides agree with TRBD2. Germline assignment: CDR1 SGDLS and CDR2 YYNGEE. With V trimmed by 0 bases and J by 8 bases, 8 bases remained unmatched. The CDR3 contains 17 residues. The CDR3 loop is CASSVGLAGGRTDEQFF. For the CDR3, the DNA is TGTGCCAGCAGCGTAGGACTAGCGGGGGGCCGTACCGATGAGCAGTTCTTC. The whole variable domain, filled in from reference TRBV9 and TRBJ2-1, reads DSGVTQTPKHLITATGQRVTLRCSPRSGDLSVYWYQQSLDQGLQFLIQYYNGEERAKGNILERFSAQQFPDLHSELNLSSLELGDSALYFCASSVGLAGGRTDEQFFGPGTRLTVL.

This chain connects TRBV7-9 to TRBJ1-2; 10 bases map to TRBD1. The CDR3 consists of 16 residues. Germline V gives CDR1 SEHNR, CDR2 FQNEAQ (reference sequence). V lost 4 bases to trimming and J lost 3 bases; unmatched junction nucleotides: 8. This CDR3 is CASSSTGTGAHYGYTF. The CDR3 nucleotides read TGTGCCAGCAGCTCGACCGGGACAGGGGCCCACTATGGCTACACCTTC.

The chain combines TRBV19 with TRBJ2-1; TRBD1 matches 7 bases. The length of the CDR3 is 15 residues. V lost 5 bases, J lost 5 bases, and 9 bases stayed unmatched. CDR1 and CDR2 from the germline V gene are LNHDA and SQIVND (reference sequence). CDR3 residues: CASSVSRGINNEQFF. In DNA form, the CDR3 reads TGTGCCAGTAGTGTTTCCAGGGGGATCAACAATGAGCAGTTCTTC.

This clone was recorded only once. The rearrangement uses TRBV5-4 and TRBJ2-2, with 8 positions matching TRBD1. V gave up 4 bases and J gave up 3 bases; unmatched junction bases: 8. CDR3 length equals 16 residues. CDR1 and CDR2 from the germline V gene are SGHNT and YYREEE (reference sequence). The CDR3 DNA sequence: TGTGCCAGCAGCCTCGGGACAGGCGGCTACACCGGGGAGCTGTTTTTT. This gives the protein CASSLGTGGYTGELFF.

The DNA for the CDR3 is TGTGCCAGCAGTTTATGGGCGCTTAATGAGGGGCCCGGGGAGCTGTTTTTT. Its protein is CASSLWALNEGPGELFF. V gene TRBV28 combines with J gene TRBJ2-2; the D gene could be TRBD1 or TRBD2 (5 bases each). Germline V gene lookup returns CDR1 MDHEN and CDR2 SYDVKM. The length of the CDR3 is 17 residues. V was pared by 0 bases and J by 6 bases, with 17 bases between.